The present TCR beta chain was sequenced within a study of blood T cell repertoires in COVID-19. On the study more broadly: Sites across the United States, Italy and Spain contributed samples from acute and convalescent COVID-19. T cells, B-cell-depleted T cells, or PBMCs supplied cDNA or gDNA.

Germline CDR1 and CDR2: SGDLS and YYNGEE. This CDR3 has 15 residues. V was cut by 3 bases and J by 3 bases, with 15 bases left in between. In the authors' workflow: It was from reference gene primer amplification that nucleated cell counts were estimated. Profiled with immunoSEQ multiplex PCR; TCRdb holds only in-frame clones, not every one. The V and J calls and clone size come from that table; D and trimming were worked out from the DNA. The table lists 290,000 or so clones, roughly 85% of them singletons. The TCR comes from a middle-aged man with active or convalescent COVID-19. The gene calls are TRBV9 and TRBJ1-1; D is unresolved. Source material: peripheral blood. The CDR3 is CASSEFERRDTEAFF. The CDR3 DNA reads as TGTGCCAGCAGCGAGTTCGAAAGACGGGACACTGAAGCTTTCTTT.